The sequence of this TCR beta chain was determined in a study of CD8 T cells in Susac syndrome. Regarding the study as a whole: Clonal expansion was missing from Susac syndrome CD4+ T cell repertoires.

Of note for this clonotype: Its antigen is not known.

Random hexamers were used to reverse transcribe about 0.5 to 1 ug of RNA. Multiplex immunoSEQ PCR targeted 54 Vbeta and 13 Jbeta TCR beta segments. MiXCR, applied by TCRdb to the immunoSEQ multiplex PCR reads, yields one record per CDR3 protein. The profile shows about 140,000 distinct CDR3 sequences, roughly 94% of them singletons. Trimming stripped 6 bases from V and 8 bases from J, with 13 bases between. Germline lookup yields CDR1 DFQATT and CDR2 SNEGSKA (reference sequence). The CDR3 runs to 12 residues. The sequenced material came from CD4+ T cells from PBMCs. The receptor's source is a human donor with Susac syndrome. This chain links TRBV20-1 with TRBJ1-4; no clear D gene. CDR3 coding DNA: TGCAGTGCGGGAGGGTCCCCGGAAAAACTGTTTTTT. Translation: CSAGGSPEKLFF.